This record covers a single T cell receptor beta chain. The antigen remains unidentified. What supplied the PBMCs was over 8.5 ml of fresh peripheral blood. The data stem from a study of Graves' ophthalmopathy and Graves' hyperthyroidism. Notes on the study in general: Most thyroid clonotypes expanded beyond 0.001 frequency were also found in blood.

This CDR3 has 15 residues. V was pared by 6 bases and J by 2 bases, with 16 bases between. Germline CDR1 is MNHEY and CDR2 is SMNVEV (reference sequence). RNA transcripts served as template for amplifying TCR beta CDR3 sequences. Following a first-round RT-PCR that used HTBI primers, a second-round multiplex PCR was carried out. TCRdb redid the calling of the multiplex PCR reads with MiXCR, one entry per CDR3 protein. The table has 200,000 to 250,000 distinct CDR3 sequences, around a fifth seen once. This clonotype originated in a woman in her forties or fifties with Graves' ophthalmopathy. The specimen was peripheral blood. The chain recombines TRBV27 with TRBJ1-1, with D maybe TRBD1 (5 bases). CDR3 in DNA: TGTGCCAGCAGAGGGTCGGGGGGAGGAAACACTGAAGCTTTCTTT. It is translated as CASRGSGGGNTEAFF.